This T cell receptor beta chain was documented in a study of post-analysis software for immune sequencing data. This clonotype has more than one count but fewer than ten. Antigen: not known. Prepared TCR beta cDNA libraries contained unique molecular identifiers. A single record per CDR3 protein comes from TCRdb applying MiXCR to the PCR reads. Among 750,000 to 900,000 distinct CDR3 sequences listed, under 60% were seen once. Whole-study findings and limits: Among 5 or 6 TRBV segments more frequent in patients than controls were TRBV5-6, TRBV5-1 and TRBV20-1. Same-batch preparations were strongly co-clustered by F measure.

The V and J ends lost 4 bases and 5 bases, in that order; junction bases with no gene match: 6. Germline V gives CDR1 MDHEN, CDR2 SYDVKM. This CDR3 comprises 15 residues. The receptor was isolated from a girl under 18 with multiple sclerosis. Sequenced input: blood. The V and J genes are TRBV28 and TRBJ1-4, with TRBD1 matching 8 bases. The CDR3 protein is CASSSHQGANEKLFF. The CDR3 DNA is TGTGCCAGCAGTTCCCATCAGGGGGCGAATGAAAAACTGTTTTTT.